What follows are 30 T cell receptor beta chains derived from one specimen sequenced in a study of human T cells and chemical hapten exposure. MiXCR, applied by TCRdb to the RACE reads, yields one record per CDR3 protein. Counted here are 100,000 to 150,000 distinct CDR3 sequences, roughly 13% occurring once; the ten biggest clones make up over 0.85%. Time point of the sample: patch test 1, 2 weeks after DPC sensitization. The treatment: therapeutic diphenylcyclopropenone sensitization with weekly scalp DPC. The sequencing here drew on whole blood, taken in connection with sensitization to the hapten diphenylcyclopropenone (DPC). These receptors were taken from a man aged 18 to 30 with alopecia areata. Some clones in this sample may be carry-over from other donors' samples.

CDR3 region: CASSSRANLEAFF. The CDR3 DNA is TGTGCCAGCAGCTCGAGGGCTAACCTTGAAGCTTTCTTT. This chain connects TRBV5-4 to TRBJ1-1; D gene uncertain. With 3 bases removed from V and 7 bases from J, the gap between germline ends came to 13 bases. The CDR3 has 13 amino acids. Germline lookup yields CDR1 SGHNT and CDR2 YYREEE (reference sequence).

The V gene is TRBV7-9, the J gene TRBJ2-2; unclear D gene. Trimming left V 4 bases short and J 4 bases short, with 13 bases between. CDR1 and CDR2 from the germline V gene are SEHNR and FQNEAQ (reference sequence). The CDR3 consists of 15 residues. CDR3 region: CASSYPEGFTGELFF. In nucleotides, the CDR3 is TGTGCCAGCAGCTACCCGGAAGGGTTCACCGGGGAGCTGTTTTTT.

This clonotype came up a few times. The CDR3 loop reads CAIIIGAEAFF. CDR3 sequence (DNA): TGTGCCATCATTATAGGGGCGGAAGCTTTCTTT. The rearrangement joins TRBV10-3 to TRBJ1-1, with D possibly matching TRBD1 (5 bases). In germline, CDR1 is ENHRY, CDR2 SYGVKD. The CDR3 runs 11 residues. V dropped 7 bases and J dropped 8 bases, with 11 bases sitting between them.

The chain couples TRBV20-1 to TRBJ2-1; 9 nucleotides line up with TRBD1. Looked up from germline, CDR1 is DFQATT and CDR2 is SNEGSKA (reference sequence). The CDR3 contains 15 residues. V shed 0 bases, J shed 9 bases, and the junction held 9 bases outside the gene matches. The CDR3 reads CSARDEGTGLGEQFF. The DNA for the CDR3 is TGCAGTGCTAGAGATGAGGGGACAGGGTTAGGTGAGCAGTTCTTC.

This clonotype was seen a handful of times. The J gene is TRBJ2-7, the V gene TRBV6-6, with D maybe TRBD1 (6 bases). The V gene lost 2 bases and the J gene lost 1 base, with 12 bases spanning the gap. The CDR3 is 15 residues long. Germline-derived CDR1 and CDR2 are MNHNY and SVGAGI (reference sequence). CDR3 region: CASSYGGRKSYEQYV. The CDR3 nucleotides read TGTGCCAGCAGTTACGGGGGCCGCAAGTCCTACGAGCAGTACGTC.

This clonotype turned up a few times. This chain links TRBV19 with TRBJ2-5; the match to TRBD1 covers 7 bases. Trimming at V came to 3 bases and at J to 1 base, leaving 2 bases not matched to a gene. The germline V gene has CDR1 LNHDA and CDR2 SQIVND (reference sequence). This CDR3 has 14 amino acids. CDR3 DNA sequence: TGTGCCAGTAGTATCCGGGACAGCCAAGAGACCCAGTACTTC. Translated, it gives CASSIRDSQETQYF. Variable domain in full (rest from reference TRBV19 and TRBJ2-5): DGGITQSPKYLFRKEGQNVTLSCEQNLNHDAMYWYRQDPGQGLRLIYYSQIVNDFQKGDIAEGYSVSREKKESFPLTVTSAQKNPTAFYLCASSIRDSQETQYFGPGTRLLVL.

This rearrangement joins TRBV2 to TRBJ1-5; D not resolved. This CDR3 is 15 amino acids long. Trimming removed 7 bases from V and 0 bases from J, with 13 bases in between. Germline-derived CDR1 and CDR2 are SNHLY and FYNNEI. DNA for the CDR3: TGTGCCAGCACCGAAGCACAGAGTAGCAATCAGCCCCAGCATTTT. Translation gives CASTEAQSSNQPQHF.

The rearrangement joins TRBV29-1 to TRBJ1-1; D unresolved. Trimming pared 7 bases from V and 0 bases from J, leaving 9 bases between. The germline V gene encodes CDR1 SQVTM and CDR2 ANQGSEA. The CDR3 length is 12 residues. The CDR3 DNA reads TGCAGCGGCCGACACATGAACACTGAAGCTTTCTTT. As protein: CSGRHMNTEAFF.

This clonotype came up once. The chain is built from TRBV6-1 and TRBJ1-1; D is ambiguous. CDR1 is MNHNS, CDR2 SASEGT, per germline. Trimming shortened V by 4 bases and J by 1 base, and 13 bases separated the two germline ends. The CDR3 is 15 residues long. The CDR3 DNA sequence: TGTGCCAGCAGTGCCATTAGGACGGGGAACACTGAAGCTTTCTTT. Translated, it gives CASSAIRTGNTEAFF.

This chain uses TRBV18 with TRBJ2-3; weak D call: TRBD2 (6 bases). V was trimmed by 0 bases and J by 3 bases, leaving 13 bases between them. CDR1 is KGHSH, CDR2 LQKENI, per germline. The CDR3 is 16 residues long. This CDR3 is CASSPPGGVRTDTQYF. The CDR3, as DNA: TGTGCCAGCTCACCACCGGGCGGGGTCCGGACAGATACGCAGTATTTT.

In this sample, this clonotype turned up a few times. The CDR3 is CASSIAVVTDTQYF. The CDR3 DNA reads TGTGCCAGTAGTATAGCCGTGGTCACAGATACGCAGTATTTT. The V call is TRBV19, the J call TRBJ2-3; unclear D gene. The V gene lost 1 base and the J gene lost 2 bases, with 7 bases spanning the gap. Germline CDR1 and CDR2: LNHDA and SQIVND (reference sequence). The CDR3 totals 14 residues.

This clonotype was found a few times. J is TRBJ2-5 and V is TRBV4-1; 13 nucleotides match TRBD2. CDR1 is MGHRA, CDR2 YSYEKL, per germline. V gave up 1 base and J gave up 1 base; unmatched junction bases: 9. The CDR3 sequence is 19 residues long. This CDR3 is CASSQAGLAGLFSQETQYF. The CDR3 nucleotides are TGCGCCAGCAGCCAAGCGGGACTAGCGGGGCTATTTTCCCAAGAGACCCAGTACTTC.

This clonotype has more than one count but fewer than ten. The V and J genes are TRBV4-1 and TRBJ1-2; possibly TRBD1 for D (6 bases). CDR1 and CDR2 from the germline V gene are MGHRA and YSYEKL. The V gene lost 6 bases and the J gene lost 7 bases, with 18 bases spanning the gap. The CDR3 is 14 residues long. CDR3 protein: CASSYRETLRGYTF. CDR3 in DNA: TGCGCCAGCAGTTACAGGGAAACCCTGCGTGGCTACACCTTC.

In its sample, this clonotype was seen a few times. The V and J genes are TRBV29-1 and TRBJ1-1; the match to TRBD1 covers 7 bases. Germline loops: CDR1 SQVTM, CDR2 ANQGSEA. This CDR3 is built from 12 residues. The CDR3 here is CRADRANTEAFF. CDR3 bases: TGCAGAGCCGACAGGGCGAACACTGAAGCTTTCTTT.

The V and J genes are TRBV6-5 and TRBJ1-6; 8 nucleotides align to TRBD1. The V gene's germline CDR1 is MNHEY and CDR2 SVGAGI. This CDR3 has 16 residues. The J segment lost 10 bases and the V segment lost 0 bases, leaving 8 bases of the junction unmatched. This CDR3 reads CASSYSEGQGDSPLHF. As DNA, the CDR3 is TGTGCCAGCAGTTACTCGGAAGGACAGGGTGACTCACCCCTCCACTTT.

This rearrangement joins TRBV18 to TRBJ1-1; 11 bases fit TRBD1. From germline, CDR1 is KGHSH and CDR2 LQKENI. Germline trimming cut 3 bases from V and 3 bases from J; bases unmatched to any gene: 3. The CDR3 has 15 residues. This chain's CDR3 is CASSPRDRGYTEAFF. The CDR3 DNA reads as TGTGCCAGCTCACCGAGGGACAGGGGGTACACTGAAGCTTTCTTT.

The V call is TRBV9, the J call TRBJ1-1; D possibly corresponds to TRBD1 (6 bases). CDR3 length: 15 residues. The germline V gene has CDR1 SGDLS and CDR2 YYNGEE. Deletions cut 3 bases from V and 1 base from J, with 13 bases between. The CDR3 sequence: CASSGRGGRNTEAFF. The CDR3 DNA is TGTGCCAGCAGCGGAAGGGGGGGAAGGAACACTGAAGCTTTCTTT.

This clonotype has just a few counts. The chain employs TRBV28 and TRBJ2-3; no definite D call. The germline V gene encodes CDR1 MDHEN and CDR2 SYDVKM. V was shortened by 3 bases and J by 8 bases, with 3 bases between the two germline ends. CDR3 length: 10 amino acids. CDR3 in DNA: TGTGCCAGCAGTTTTCGTACGCAGTATTTT. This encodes CASSFRTQYF.

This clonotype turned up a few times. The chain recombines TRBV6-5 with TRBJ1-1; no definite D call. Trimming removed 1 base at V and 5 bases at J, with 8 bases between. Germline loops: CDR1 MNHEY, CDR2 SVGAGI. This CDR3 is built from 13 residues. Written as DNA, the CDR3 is TGTGCCAGCAGTTACTGGGAACGGACTGAAGCTTTCTTT. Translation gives CASSYWERTEAFF.

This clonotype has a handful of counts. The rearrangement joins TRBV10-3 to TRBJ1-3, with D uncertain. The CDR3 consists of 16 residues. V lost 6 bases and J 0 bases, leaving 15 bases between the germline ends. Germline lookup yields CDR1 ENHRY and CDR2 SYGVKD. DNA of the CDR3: TGTGCCATCAGACAAACACCGGGAAACTCTGGAAACACCATATATTTT. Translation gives CAIRQTPGNSGNTIYF.

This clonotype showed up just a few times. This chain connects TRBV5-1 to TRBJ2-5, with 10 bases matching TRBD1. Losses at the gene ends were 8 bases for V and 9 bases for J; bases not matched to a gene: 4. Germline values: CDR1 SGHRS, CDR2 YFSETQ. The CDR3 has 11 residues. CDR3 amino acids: CARWDRGSQYF. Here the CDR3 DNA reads TGCGCCAGATGGGACAGGGGTTCCCAGTACTTC.

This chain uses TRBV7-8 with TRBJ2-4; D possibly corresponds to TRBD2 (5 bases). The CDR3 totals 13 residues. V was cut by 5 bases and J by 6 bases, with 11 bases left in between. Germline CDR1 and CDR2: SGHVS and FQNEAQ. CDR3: CASSQDWRNIQYF. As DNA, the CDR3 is TGTGCCAGCAGCCAGGACTGGAGAAACATTCAGTACTTC.

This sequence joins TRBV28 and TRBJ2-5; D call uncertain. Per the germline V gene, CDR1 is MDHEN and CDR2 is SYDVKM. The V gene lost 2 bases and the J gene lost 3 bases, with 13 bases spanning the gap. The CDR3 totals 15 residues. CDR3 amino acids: CASSLVAYRKETQYF. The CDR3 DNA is TGTGCCAGCAGTTTAGTAGCCTACCGTAAAGAGACCCAGTACTTC.

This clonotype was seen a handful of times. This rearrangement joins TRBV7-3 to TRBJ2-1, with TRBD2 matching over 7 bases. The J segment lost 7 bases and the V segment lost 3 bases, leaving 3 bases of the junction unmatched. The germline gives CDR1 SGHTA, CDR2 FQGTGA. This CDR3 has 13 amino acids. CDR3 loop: CASSFSGGNEQFF. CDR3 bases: TGTGCCAGCAGCTTTTCCGGGGGGAATGAGCAGTTCTTC.

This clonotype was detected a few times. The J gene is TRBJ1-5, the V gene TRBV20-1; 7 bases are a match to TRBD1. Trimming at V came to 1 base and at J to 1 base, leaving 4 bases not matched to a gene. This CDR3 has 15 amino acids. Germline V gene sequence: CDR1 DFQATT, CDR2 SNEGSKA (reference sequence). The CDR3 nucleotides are TGCAGTGCTAGAGGGCCAGGGGGAAGCAATCAGCCCCAGCATTTT. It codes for CSARGPGGSNQPQHF.

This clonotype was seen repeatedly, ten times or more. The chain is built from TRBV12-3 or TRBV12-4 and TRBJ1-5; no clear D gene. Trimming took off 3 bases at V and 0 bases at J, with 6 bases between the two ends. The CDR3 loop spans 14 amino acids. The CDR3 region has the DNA TGTGCCAGCAGTTTTAGGTATAGCAATCAGCCCCAGCATTTT. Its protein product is CASSFRYSNQPQHF.

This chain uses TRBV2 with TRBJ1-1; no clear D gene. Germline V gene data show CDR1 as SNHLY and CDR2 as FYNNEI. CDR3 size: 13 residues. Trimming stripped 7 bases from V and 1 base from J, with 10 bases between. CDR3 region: CASTGLRNTEAFF. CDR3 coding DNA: TGTGCCAGCACCGGATTGAGGAACACTGAAGCTTTCTTT.

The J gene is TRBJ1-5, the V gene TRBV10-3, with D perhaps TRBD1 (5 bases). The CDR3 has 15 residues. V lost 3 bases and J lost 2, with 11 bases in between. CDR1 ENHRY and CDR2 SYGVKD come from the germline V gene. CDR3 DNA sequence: TGTGCCATCAGTGATCCGGGGGAAGGCAATCAGCCCCAGCATTTT. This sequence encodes CAISDPGEGNQPQHF.

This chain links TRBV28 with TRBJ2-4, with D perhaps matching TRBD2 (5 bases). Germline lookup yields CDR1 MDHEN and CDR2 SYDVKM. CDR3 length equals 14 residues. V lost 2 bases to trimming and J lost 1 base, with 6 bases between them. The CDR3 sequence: CASSLPGAKNIQYF. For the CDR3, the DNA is TGTGCCAGCAGTTTACCGGGGGCCAAAAACATTCAGTACTTC.

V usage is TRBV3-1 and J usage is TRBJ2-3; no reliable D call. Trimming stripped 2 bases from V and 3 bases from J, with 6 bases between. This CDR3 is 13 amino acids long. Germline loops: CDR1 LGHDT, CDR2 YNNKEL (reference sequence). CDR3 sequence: CASSQRPTDTQYF. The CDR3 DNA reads TGTGCCAGCAGCCAACGGCCTACAGATACGCAGTATTTT.